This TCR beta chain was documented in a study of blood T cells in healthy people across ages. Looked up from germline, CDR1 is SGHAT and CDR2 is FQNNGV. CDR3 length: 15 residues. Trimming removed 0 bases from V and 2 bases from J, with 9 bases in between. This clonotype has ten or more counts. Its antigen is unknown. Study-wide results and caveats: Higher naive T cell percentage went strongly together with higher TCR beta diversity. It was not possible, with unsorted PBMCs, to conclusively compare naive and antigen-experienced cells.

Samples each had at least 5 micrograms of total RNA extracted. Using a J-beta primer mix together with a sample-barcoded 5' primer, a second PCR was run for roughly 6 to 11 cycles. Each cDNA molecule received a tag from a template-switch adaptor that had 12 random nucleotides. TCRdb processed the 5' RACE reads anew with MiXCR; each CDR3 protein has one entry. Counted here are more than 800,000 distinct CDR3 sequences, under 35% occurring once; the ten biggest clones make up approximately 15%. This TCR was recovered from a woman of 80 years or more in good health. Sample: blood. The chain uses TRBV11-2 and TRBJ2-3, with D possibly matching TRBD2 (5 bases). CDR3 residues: CASSLDQRSTDTQYF. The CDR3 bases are TGTGCCAGCAGCTTAGACCAGCGGTCCACAGATACGCAGTATTTT. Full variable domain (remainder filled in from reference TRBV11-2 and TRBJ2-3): EAGVAQSPRYKIIEKRQSVAFWCNPISGHATLYWYQQILGQGPKLLIQFQNNGVVDDSQLPKDRFSAERLKGVDSTLKIQPAKLEDSAVYLCASSLDQRSTDTQYFGPGTRLTVL.